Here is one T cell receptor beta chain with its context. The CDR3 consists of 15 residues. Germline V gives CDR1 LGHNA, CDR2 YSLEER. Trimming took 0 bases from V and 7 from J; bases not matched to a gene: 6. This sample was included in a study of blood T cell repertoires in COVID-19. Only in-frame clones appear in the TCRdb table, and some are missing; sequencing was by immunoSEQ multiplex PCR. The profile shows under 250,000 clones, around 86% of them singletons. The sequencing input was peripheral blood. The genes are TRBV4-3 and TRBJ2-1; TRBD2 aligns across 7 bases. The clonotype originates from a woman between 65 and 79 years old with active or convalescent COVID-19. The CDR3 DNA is TGCGCCAGCAGCCAAGACGGGGGGTTCGGGAATGAGCAGTTCTTC. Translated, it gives CASSQDGGFGNEQFF.